The next 9 T cell receptor beta chains were all read from a single sample in a study of CD8+CD57+ T cells in acquired aplastic anemia. Genomic DNA was employed as the template in profiling TCR beta VDJ and CDR3. Using its own MiXCR run on the reads, TCRdb lists one record per CDR3 protein. This sample has around 170,000 distinct CDR3 sequences, with about 64% found just once. Sequencing was carried out using sorted CD4+, CD8+, or CD8+CD57+ T cells (not recorded which) from PBMCs. The receptors shown here come from a human donor in good health.

The J gene is TRBJ2-7, the V gene TRBV11-2; 8 bases map to TRBD2. The germline CDR1 and CDR2 sequences are SGHAT and FQNNGV. This CDR3 comprises 14 residues. Losses at the gene ends were 2 bases for V and 3 bases for J; bases not matched to a gene: 3. The CDR3: CASSLLAGLYEQYF. DNA of the CDR3: TGTGCCAGCAGCTTACTAGCGGGCCTCTACGAGCAGTACTTC.

This rearrangement joins TRBV5-1 to TRBJ2-3, with 8 bases that match TRBD2. The germline V gene encodes CDR1 SGHRS and CDR2 YFSETQ. J was trimmed by 4 bases and V by 4 bases; bases with no gene match: 11. CDR3 length: 16 amino acids. As DNA, the CDR3 is TGCGCCAGCAGCACATTGGGACTAGACAATCCAGATACGCAGTATTTT. Amino acid sequence: CASSTLGLDNPDTQYF.

The rearrangement uses TRBV7-9 and TRBJ1-5, with a tentative D call TRBD1 (5 bases). This CDR3 spans 12 amino acids. Per the germline V gene, CDR1 is SEHNR and CDR2 is FQNEAQ (reference sequence). The V end was cut by 2 bases, the J end by 10 bases, with 9 bases between. The CDR3 nucleotides read TGTGCCAGCAGCTTATCCGGGGGACCCCAGCATTTT. Residues: CASSLSGGPQHF.

This clonotype was seen ten or more times. The chain links TRBV20-1 to TRBJ2-1, with TRBD2 matching 11 bases. CDR1 is DFQATT, CDR2 SNEGSKA, per germline (reference sequence). After removal of 6 bases from V and 0 bases from J, the junction contained 10 bases not matched to a gene. This CDR3 is built from 17 residues. Here the CDR3 reads CSAYSLAGGRSYNEQFF. The DNA for the CDR3 is TGCAGTGCCTATTCCTTAGCGGGAGGGCGCTCCTACAATGAGCAGTTCTTC.

This clonotype came up a few times. The J gene is TRBJ2-7, the V gene TRBV20-1; no clear D. The CDR3 is 12 residues long. With 6 bases removed from V and 2 bases from J, the gap between germline ends came to 11 bases. The germline gives CDR1 DFQATT, CDR2 SNEGSKA (reference sequence). CDR3 sequence (DNA): TGCAGTGCCCCCATAGGCCCCTACGAGCAGTACTTC. Protein product: CSAPIGPYEQYF.

This clonotype was found a few times. This sequence joins TRBV7-2 and TRBJ2-7, with 9 nucleotides matching TRBD2. The J call may not be correct, given that the DNA end is closer to TRBJ2-5. Germline assignment: CDR1 SGHTA and CDR2 FQGNSA. The CDR3 contains 14 residues. CDR3 in amino acids: CASSLLAGGETQYF. For the CDR3, the DNA is TGTGCCAGCAGCTTATTGGCGGGAGGGGAGACCCAGTACTTC.

The V and J genes are TRBV7-3 and TRBJ2-2; unclear D gene. Germline-derived CDR1 and CDR2 are SGHTA and FQGTGA. This CDR3 has 14 amino acids. Trimming removed 1 base at V and 7 bases at J, with 10 bases between. The CDR3 coding sequence is TGTGCCAGCAGCTTAATGGTGGCTAGCGGGGAGCTGTTTTTT. Its translation is CASSLMVASGELFF. Together with reference TRBV7-3 and TRBJ2-2, the CDR3 gives the full variable domain: GAGVSQTPSNKVTEKGKYVELRCDPISGHTALYWYRQSLGQGPEFLIYFQGTGAADDSGLPNDRFFAVRPEGSVSTLKIQRTERGDSAVYLCASSLMVASGELFFGEGSRLTVL.

V gene TRBV7-9 combines with J gene TRBJ1-1; D possibly corresponds to TRBD1 (5 bases). Trimming removed 5 bases at V and 2 bases at J, with 9 bases between. CDR3 length: 13 amino acids. From germline, CDR1 is SEHNR and CDR2 FQNEAQ (reference sequence). CDR3 region: CASSLGANTEAFF. The CDR3 DNA sequence: TGTGCCAGCAGCCTCGGGGCCAACACTGAAGCTTTCTTT.

The chain uses TRBV11-2 and TRBJ2-1; D not certain. In germline, CDR1 is SGHAT, CDR2 FQNNGV. CDR3 length: 13 amino acids. Trimming stripped 2 bases from V and 10 bases from J, with 12 bases between. The CDR3 loop is CASSLNIAGEQFF. In DNA, the CDR3 is TGTGCCAGCAGCTTAAATATAGCTGGCGAGCAGTTCTTC.